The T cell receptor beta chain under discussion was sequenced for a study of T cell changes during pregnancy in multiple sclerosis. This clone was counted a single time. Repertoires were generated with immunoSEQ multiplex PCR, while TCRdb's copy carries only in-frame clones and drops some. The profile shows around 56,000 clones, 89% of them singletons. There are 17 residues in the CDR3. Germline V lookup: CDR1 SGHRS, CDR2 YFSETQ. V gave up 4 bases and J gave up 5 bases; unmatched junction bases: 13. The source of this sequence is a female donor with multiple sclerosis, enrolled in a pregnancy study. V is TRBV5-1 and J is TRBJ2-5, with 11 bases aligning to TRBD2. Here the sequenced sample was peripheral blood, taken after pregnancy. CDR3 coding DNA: TGCGCCAGCAGCCGAAACGGGACTAGCGGCGGAAAGGAGACCCAGTACTTC. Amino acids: CASSRNGTSGGKETQYF.